This T cell receptor (beta chain) was obtained from a study of blood T cell repertoires in COVID-19. At the level of the study: Sites in the United States, Italy and Spain provided acute and convalescent COVID-19 samples. Sources were T cells, B-cell-depleted T cells, or PBMCs; the material itself was cDNA or gDNA.

There are 14 residues in the CDR3. The germline V and J ends were trimmed by 4 bases and 2 bases, with 11 bases remaining between them. In germline, CDR1 is SEHNR, CDR2 FQNEAQ (reference sequence). In the source study's methods: Estimated nucleated cell counts came from reference gene primer amplification. Generated by immunoSEQ multiplex PCR, the TCRdb table keeps only in-frame clones and is missing some. The V and J calls and the clone size are those of that table, but D and trimming were determined from the DNA. The data contain about 210,000 clones, 84% of them singletons. The genes are TRBV7-9 and TRBJ1-2; no clear D gene. The sequence was collected from a woman aged 45-60 years with active or convalescent COVID-19. Sequencing used peripheral blood. The CDR3 region is CASSSSEVNYGYTF. The CDR3 DNA is TGTGCCAGCAGCTCTAGTGAAGTCAACTATGGCTACACCTTC.